This TCR beta chain was captured in a study of cytomegalovirus exposure and HLA in healthy donors. The PCR ran on 60 Vbeta and 13 Jbeta primers. Clones were sequenced by immunoSEQ multiplex PCR, and TCRdb holds only the in-frame ones, with some missing. The repertoire holds 200,000 to 300,000 clones, with about 81% as singletons. Concerning this clone: Sequence at one end of the junction differs from germline and may be a read error.

The sequencing input was PBMCs. The receptor was derived from a woman aged 55-69 years in good health and CMV-seropositive.

CDR3 nucleotides: TGTTCCAGCAGCTTAATCGGAGGGGGGGACTATGGCTACACCTTC. Encoded protein: CSSSLIGGGDYGYTF. V and J are TRBV7-9 and TRBJ1-2, with D possibly matching TRBD1 (6 bases). There are 15 residues in the CDR3. Germline V gene lookup returns CDR1 SEHNR and CDR2 FQNEAQ (reference sequence). Looking up the rest from reference TRBV7-9 and TRBJ1-2 gives the full variable domain: DTGVSQNPRHKITKRGQNVTFRCDPISEHNRLYWYRQTLGQGPEFLTYFQNEAQLEKSRLLSDRFSAERPKGSFSTLEIQRTEQGDSAMYLCSSSLIGGGDYGYTFGSGTRLTVV.